Listed below are T cell receptor beta chains from one sample, sequenced in a study of T-cell reconstitution after alpha-beta-depleted transplantation in children. TCRdb re-called the PCR reads through MiXCR, storing one row per CDR3 protein. The sample contains about 540,000 distinct CDR3 sequences, about a sixth of which appear only once. The sequencing used PBMCs from the stem cell graft donor, collected from the stem cell graft. The origin of the receptors is a human donor who donated a stem cell graft to a child with acute lymphoblastic leukemia. Both conserved end residues are part of each CDR3. A D gene is named only where the DNA matches it firmly. The size entry is marked missing in some rows and otherwise reads once, few, many or a size class.

D,V,J,size,DNA,CDR3
.,TRBV5-1,TRBJ2-1,.,TGCGCCAGCAGCTTATCAAGGGGACGCGCCTTTCTTTACAATGAGCAGTTCTTC,CASSLSRGRAFLYNEQFF
TRBD2,TRBV6-1,TRBJ2-1,few,TGTGCCAGCAGTGAACTGGGGGGACTAGAGGTCGATGAGCAGTTCTTC,CASSELGGLEVDEQFF
.,TRBV5-1,TRBJ2-2,few,TGCGCCAGCAGCCGGTCCCCCGGGGGAGCGGACACCGGGGAGCTGTTTTTT,CASSRSPGGADTGELFF
.,TRBV15,TRBJ1-1,.,TGTGCCACCAGCAGAGATCCGGGGGGGAGGACTGAAGCTTTCTTT,CATSRDPGGRTEAFF
.,TRBV7-9,TRBJ2-5,many,TGTGCCAGCAGCCCCCCCGCAGGGACCCAGTACTTC,CASSPPAGTQYF
.,TRBV7-3,TRBJ1-1,few,TGTGCCAGCAGCTTAACGGGACGGAGTGAAGCTTTCTTT,CASSLTGRSEAFF
TRBD2,TRBV5-1,TRBJ2-1,.,TGCGCCAGCAGCTGGACCTCCCAGCGGGAGGTACCTAATGAGCAGTTCTTC,CASSWTSQREVPNEQFF
TRBD2,TRBV15,TRBJ2-1,once,TGTGCCACCAGCAGAGATATCGGGACTAGCGTGAATGAGCAGTTCTTC,CATSRDIGTSVNEQFF
TRBD1,TRBV5-1,TRBJ2-7,.,TGCGCCAGCAGCCCGTCGGACAGGGGGCCGGTCGAGCAGTACTTC,CASSPSDRGPVEQYF
.,TRBV5-1,TRBJ2-1,.,TGCGCCAGCAGCTCATTTTTGGGGGGTGAGCAGTTCTTC,CASSSFLGGEQFF
.,TRBV29-1,TRBJ2-5,few,TGCAGCGTTGACGGTGGGGGAGAAGAGACCCAGTACTTC,CSVDGGGEETQYF
.,TRBV4-2,TRBJ2-3,.,TGTGCCAGCAGCCAAGAGCTGGGGTTTAGAGATACGCAGTATTTT,CASSQELGFRDTQYF